These 18 T cell receptor beta chains came from one sample sequenced in a study of blood T cell repertoires in COVID-19. The repertoire was sequenced with immunoSEQ multiplex PCR; TCRdb's copy has only in-frame clones and lacks some. This table has some 330,000 clones, over 75% appearing once. The sample consisted of peripheral blood. The receptors here all came from a woman aged 45-65 years with active or convalescent COVID-19.

The chain carries TRBV5-4 and TRBJ2-2; 9 bases line up with TRBD2. With 4 bases clipped from V and 8 bases from J, the junction kept 9 bases outside the gene matches. CDR1 is SGHNT, CDR2 YYREEE, per germline (reference sequence). The CDR3 has 15 amino acids. In nucleotides, the CDR3 is TGTGCCAGCAGCCCGCCGCGGGGGGGCCCGGGGGAGCTGTTTTTT. Encoded protein: CASSPPRGGPGELFF. The complete variable domain, with remaining parts taken from reference TRBV5-4 and TRBJ2-2, reads ETGVTQSPTHLIKTRGQQVTLRCSSQSGHNTVSWYQQALGQGPQFIFQYYREEENGRGNFPPRFSGLQFPNYSSELNVNALELDDSALYLCASSPPRGGPGELFFGEGSRLTVL.

The rearrangement uses TRBV12-3 or TRBV12-4 and TRBJ1-1; D gene uncertain. Deletions cut 6 bases from V and 5 bases from J, with 13 bases between. There are 13 residues in the CDR3. CDR3: CASRILARTEAFF. The CDR3 coding sequence is TGTGCCAGCAGAATTTTGGCCCGTACTGAAGCTTTCTTT.

The chain employs TRBV27 and TRBJ2-1, with a possible D match to TRBD2 (6 bases). The germline gives CDR1 MNHEY, CDR2 SMNVEV (reference sequence). The CDR3 spans 13 residues. Deletions cut 6 bases from V and 8 bases from J, with 14 bases between. For the CDR3, the DNA is TGTGCCAGCAGCCCGGACTATGAATATGAGCAGTTCTTC. It yields the protein CASSPDYEYEQFF.

This clone occurred once. V usage is TRBV18 and J usage is TRBJ2-1; 8 bases map to TRBD2. Losses at the gene ends were 3 bases for V and 6 bases for J; bases not matched to a gene: 4. The CDR3 spans 14 residues. Germline lookup yields CDR1 KGHSH and CDR2 LQKENI. In DNA, the CDR3 is TGTGCCAGCTCACCGGGACTAGGTGTCAATGAGCAGTTCTTC. Translated: CASSPGLGVNEQFF.

The chain recombines TRBV5-1 with TRBJ2-5; TRBD2 matches at 11 bases. With 4 bases clipped from V and 2 bases from J, the junction kept 7 bases outside the gene matches. The germline V gene encodes CDR1 SGHRS and CDR2 YFSETQ. This CDR3 comprises 16 residues. The CDR3 DNA reads TGCGCCAGCAGCGCTGGGGGACTAGCGGATCAAGAGACCCAGTACTTC. This translates into CASSAGGLADQETQYF.

The chain couples TRBV7-9 to TRBJ1-1; 9 nucleotides align to TRBD1. The V gene end was trimmed by 4 bases and the J gene end by 3 bases; junction bases not matched to a gene: 3. The germline V gene encodes CDR1 SEHNR and CDR2 FQNEAQ (reference sequence). This CDR3 is 14 amino acids long. The CDR3: CASSSGQGHTEAFF. The CDR3 DNA sequence: TGTGCCAGCAGCTCGGGACAGGGACACACTGAAGCTTTCTTT.

This chain uses TRBV20-1 with TRBJ1-2; no firm D call. Germline V gene lookup returns CDR1 DFQATT and CDR2 SNEGSKA (reference sequence). The ends were cut back, 1 base at V and 6 bases at J, with 6 bases in the middle. There are 11 residues in the CDR3. The CDR3 sequence is CSARGEHGYTF. The CDR3 DNA sequence: TGCAGTGCTAGAGGAGAACATGGCTACACCTTC.

This clone was seen just once. The chain combines TRBV5-1 with TRBJ1-2; 8 bases are a match to TRBD1. CDR3 length equals 15 residues. The germline CDR1 and CDR2 sequences are SGHRS and YFSETQ. V trimming: 9 bases; J trimming: 8 bases; junction bases outside the gene matches: 18. The CDR3 DNA sequence: TGCGCCACAACCCCCGGAGGACAGGGCGAGGACGGCTACACCTTC. As protein: CATTPGGQGEDGYTF.

J is TRBJ1-5 and V is TRBV7-2; weak D call: TRBD1 (5 bases). CDR1 is SGHTA, CDR2 FQGNSA, per germline. This CDR3 region has 15 residues. The V and J ends lost 1 base and 6 bases respectively, with 13 bases between them. This chain's CDR3 is CASSLVTGNRQPQHF. The CDR3 DNA reads as TGTGCCAGCAGCTTAGTAACAGGTAATCGTCAGCCCCAGCATTTT.

The V call is TRBV18, the J call TRBJ2-1; TRBD2 is a possible D gene (6 bases). Per germline, CDR1 KGHSH and CDR2 LQKENI. V was pared by 4 bases and J by 3 bases, with 13 bases between. The CDR3 extends over 15 amino acids. The CDR3 loop is CASSRFSGSYNEQFF. The CDR3 nucleotides read TGTGCCAGCTCACGCTTTAGCGGAAGCTACAATGAGCAGTTCTTC.

J is TRBJ2-7 and V is TRBV5-4; 8 bases line up with TRBD1. Germline CDR1 is SGHNT and CDR2 is YYREEE (reference sequence). V trimming: 5 bases; J trimming: 3 bases; junction bases outside the gene matches: 10. CDR3 size: 15 residues. CDR3 nucleotides: TGTGCCAGCAGGGCCGGGACAGGAATATACTACGAGCAGTACTTC. Its translation: CASRAGTGIYYEQYF.

This chain joins TRBV5-4 and TRBJ2-1, with D perhaps TRBD2 (6 bases). V was shortened by 2 bases and J by 6 bases, with 12 bases between the two germline ends. Per the germline V gene, CDR1 is SGHNT and CDR2 is YYREEE (reference sequence). This CDR3 comprises 14 residues. The CDR3 sequence is CASSLGGSGNEQFF. DNA of the CDR3: TGTGCCAGCAGCTTAGGAGGGAGCGGCAATGAGCAGTTCTTC.

To note about this clone: One end of the junction varies from germline; a read error may be responsible. V and J are TRBV7-9 and TRBJ1-5; 9 nucleotides line up with TRBD1. The germline gives CDR1 SEHNR, CDR2 FQNEAQ (reference sequence). CDR3 size: 14 residues. The CDR3 DNA is TGTGCCAGCAGCTCCGGGACAGGGTATCAGACCCAGCATTTT. Amino acids: CASSSGTGYQTQHF.

A single count supports this clone. J is TRBJ1-1 and V is TRBV7-2; D is unclear. The CDR3 contains 15 residues. V lost 5 bases to trimming and J lost 1 base, with 14 bases between them. Germline V lookup: CDR1 SGHTA, CDR2 FQGNSA. The CDR3 protein is CASSMPIEGNTEAFF. The DNA of the CDR3 is TGTGCCAGCAGCATGCCAATTGAGGGGAACACTGAAGCTTTCTTT.

V usage is TRBV27 and J usage is TRBJ1-2, with 10 positions matching TRBD1. V was clipped by 3 bases and J by 6 bases; unmatched bases: 7. Germline CDR1 is MNHEY and CDR2 is SMNVEV (reference sequence). The CDR3 extends over 15 amino acids. The CDR3, as DNA: TGTGCCAGCAGTTTGAGGGGACAGGGGATCGATGGCTACACCTTC. Protein: CASSLRGQGIDGYTF.

This rearrangement joins TRBV18 to TRBJ2-7; maybe TRBD1 (5 bases). Germline-derived CDR1 and CDR2 are KGHSH and LQKENI. The CDR3 loop spans 14 amino acids. The germline V and J ends were trimmed by 3 bases and 0 bases, with 9 bases remaining between them. The CDR3 spells CASSPQGISYEQYF. CDR3 DNA sequence: TGTGCCAGCTCACCTCAGGGAATCTCCTACGAGCAGTACTTC.

There are a few counts of this clone. This rearrangement joins TRBV5-1 to TRBJ2-5; D unresolved. The CDR3 length is 12 residues. Germline values: CDR1 SGHRS, CDR2 YFSETQ. Trimming took off 0 bases at V and 4 bases at J, with 4 bases between the two ends. This CDR3 is CASSLAGETQYF. In DNA, the CDR3 is TGCGCCAGCAGCTTGGCCGGAGAGACCCAGTACTTC. Full variable domain (remainder filled in from reference TRBV5-1 and TRBJ2-5): KAGVTQTPRYLIKTRGQQVTLSCSPISGHRSVSWYQQTPGQGLQFLFEYFSETQRNKGNFPGRFSGRQFSNSRSEMNVSTLELGDSALYLCASSLAGETQYFGPGTRLLVL.

The genes are TRBV4-3 and TRBJ2-3; 11 bases match TRBD2. V was clipped by 2 bases and J by 4 bases; unmatched bases: 2. Germline V gene data show CDR1 as LGHNA and CDR2 as YSLEER. The CDR3 is 15 amino acids. CDR3 coding DNA: TGCGCCAGCAGCCAAACTAGCGGGAGTGCAGATACGCAGTATTTT. Protein sequence: CASSQTSGSADTQYF.